This T cell receptor (beta chain) was identified in a study of Japanese encephalitis immunity and Zika vaccine responses. The CDR3 consists of 15 residues. The J segment lost 5 bases and the V segment lost 6 bases, leaving 11 bases of the junction unmatched. Looked up from germline, CDR1 is LNHNV and CDR2 is YYDKDF (reference sequence). This clonotype is labeled as medium-sized (0.01 to 0.1%). Peptide pools at about 0.9 ug/mL each stimulated CFSE-labeled PBMCs over an approximately 6-day culture. Unfixed live CD56-CD19-CD16-CD3+CD4+ CFSE-low cells were sorted as proliferating CD4 T cells. TCRdb independently ran MiXCR on the 5' RACE reads; one entry per CDR3 protein. The table lists around 1,700 distinct CDR3 sequences, around 5% of them singletons.

The sequencing here drew on antigen-activated CD4+ T cells from blood, cultured, taken during a Zika inactivated vaccine study. The origin of this receptor is an adult woman who received an inactivated Zika virus vaccine. The rearrangement uses TRBV15 and TRBJ2-5; 8 nucleotides line up with TRBD2. In nucleotides, the CDR3 is TGTGCCACCAGTGCACGGGGGGGCATAGGGGAGACCCAGTACTTC. Residues: CATSARGGIGETQYF.